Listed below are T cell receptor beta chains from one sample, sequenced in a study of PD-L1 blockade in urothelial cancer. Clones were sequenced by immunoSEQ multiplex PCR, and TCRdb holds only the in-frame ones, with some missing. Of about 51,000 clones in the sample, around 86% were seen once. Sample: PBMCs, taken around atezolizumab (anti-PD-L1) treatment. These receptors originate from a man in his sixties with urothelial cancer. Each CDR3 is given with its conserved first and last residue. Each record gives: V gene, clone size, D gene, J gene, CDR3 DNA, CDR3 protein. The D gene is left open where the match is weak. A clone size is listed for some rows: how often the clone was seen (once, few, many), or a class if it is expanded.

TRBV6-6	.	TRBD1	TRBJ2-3	TGTGCCAGCACCCTCCTAAAGGGACAGGGCACAGATACGCAGTATTTT	CASTLLKGQGTDTQYF
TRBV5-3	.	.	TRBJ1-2	TGTGCCAGAAGGGTTCATGACAACCATGGCTACACCTTC	CARRVHDNHGYTF
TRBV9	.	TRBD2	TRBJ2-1	TGTGCCAGCAGCCCAGACGGCGGGGGTTACAATGAGCAGTTCTTC	CASSPDGGGYNEQFF
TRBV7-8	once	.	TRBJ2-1	TGTGCCAGCAGCTTAGATCGCAATGAGCAGTTCTTC	CASSLDRNEQFF
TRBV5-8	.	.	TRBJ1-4	TGTGCCAGCAGCCCCGAACTCCGGTATGAAAAACTGTTTTTT	CASSPELRYEKLFF
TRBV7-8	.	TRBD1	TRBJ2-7	TGTGCCAGCAGCGACGGGACAGACTACGAGCAGTACTTC	CASSDGTDYEQYF
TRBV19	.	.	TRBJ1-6	TGTGCCAGTAGTATTACAGAAAATTCACCCCTCCACTTT	CASSITENSPLHF
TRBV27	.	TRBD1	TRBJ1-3	TGTGCCAGCAGAAGGACAGGGCCGTGGATCAGTACGGGCTCTGGAAACACCATATATTTT	CASRRTGPWISTGSGNTIYF
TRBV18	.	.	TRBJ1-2	TGTGCCAGCTCACCACAGGAGAACTATGGCTACACCTTC	CASSPQENYGYTF
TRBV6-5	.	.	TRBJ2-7	TGTGCCAGCAGTTACGCAGGCCAGACCTACGAGCAGTACTTC	CASSYAGQTYEQYF
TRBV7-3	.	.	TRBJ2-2	TGTGCCAGCAGCTCGAGAAACACCGGGGAGCTGTTTTTT	CASSSRNTGELFF
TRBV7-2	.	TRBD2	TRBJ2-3	TGTGCCAGCAGCTCCGGGACTAGCGGGGAATTGAGCACAGATACGCAGTATTTT	CASSSGTSGELSTDTQYF
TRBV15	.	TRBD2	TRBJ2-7	TGTGCCACCAGCACCGGACTAGCGGGATTACAGCAGTACTTC	CATSTGLAGLQQYF
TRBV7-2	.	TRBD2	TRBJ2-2	TGTGCCAGCAGCTTTCTAGCGGCCGGGGAGCTGTTTTTT	CASSFLAAGELFF
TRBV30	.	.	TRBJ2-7	TGTGCCTGGAGCTTGTCGGGCGAGCAGTACTTC	CAWSLSGEQYF
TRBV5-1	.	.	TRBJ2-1	TGCGCCAGCAGCTTGGAACAGGGAGCCTACAATGAGCAGTTCTTC	CASSLEQGAYNEQFF
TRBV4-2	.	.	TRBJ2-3	TGTGCCAGCAGCCAAGAAGCGAGGGGCACAGATACGCAGTATTTT	CASSQEARGTDTQYF
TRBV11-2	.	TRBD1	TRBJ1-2	TGTGCCAGCAGCGCCGGACAGGGGAGCTACACCTTC	CASSAGQGSYTF
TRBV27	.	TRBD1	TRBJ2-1	TGTGCCAGCAGTTTACGGGGACAGTTTAATGAGCAGTTCTTC	CASSLRGQFNEQFF
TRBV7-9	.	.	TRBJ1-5	TGTGCCAGCAGCCCCGGGGGGATTCAGCCCCAGCATTTT	CASSPGGIQPQHF
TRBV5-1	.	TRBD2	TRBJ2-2	TGCGCCAGCAGGTTGGGCACCGGGACTAGGGGTATGACCGGGGAGCTGTTTTTT	CASRLGTGTRGMTGELFF
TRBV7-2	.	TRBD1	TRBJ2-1	TGTGCCAGCAGCAGACGGACAGGCGACAATGAGCAGTTCTTC	CASSRRTGDNEQFF
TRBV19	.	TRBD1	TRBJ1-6	TGTGCCAGCCGTCAGACAGGGTTTGGTAATTCACCCCTCCACTTT	CASRQTGFGNSPLHF
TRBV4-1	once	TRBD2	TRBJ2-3	TGCGCCAGCAGCCAAGGACTAGCGGGGTGGGGCACAGATACGCAGTATTTT	CASSQGLAGWGTDTQYF
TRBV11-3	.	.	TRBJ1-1	TGTGCCAGCAGTCCATCTCCGGGGAACACTGAAGCTTTCTTT	CASSPSPGNTEAFF
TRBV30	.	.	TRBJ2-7	TGTGCCTGGACCGTGACGGGGGGCAAATCCTACGAGCAGTACTTC	CAWTVTGGKSYEQYF
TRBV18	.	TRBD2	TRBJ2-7	TGTGCCAGCAACCGGGGGGACCGGGGAGGCGAGCAGTACTTC	CASNRGDRGGEQYF
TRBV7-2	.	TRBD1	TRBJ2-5	TGTGCCAGCGGACTGGACAGGGGGGCTGTATGGGGAGAGACCCAGTACTTC	CASGLDRGAVWGETQYF
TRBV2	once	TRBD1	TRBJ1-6	TGTGCCAGCAGGACGGAGGGGGCGGGGAATTCACCCCTCCACTTT	CASRTEGAGNSPLHF
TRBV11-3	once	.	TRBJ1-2	TGTGCCAGCAGCTTAGATCGAGGAGCTACCTATGGCTACACCTTC	CASSLDRGATYGYTF
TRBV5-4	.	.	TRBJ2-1	TGTGCCAGCAGCTTACCGCTTGACAGGGGAGGGAACCGTCCTTCGTTCTTC	CASSLPLDRGGNRPSFF
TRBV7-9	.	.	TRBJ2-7	TGTGCCAGCAGCCTAAATACAGGGGGGGTAGAGCAGTACTTC	CASSLNTGGVEQYF
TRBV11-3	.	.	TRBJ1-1	TGTGCCAGCAGCCGAGGCGGGGTTTATAAGTGGGAAGCTTTCTTT	CASSRGGVYKWEAFF
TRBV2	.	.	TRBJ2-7	TGTGCCAGCAGGTTCGGGACACCCCGCGAGCAGTACTTC	CASRFGTPREQYF
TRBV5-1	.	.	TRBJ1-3	TGCGCCAGCAGCCCAGGGGCGCTCGGAAACACCATATATTTT	CASSPGALGNTIYF
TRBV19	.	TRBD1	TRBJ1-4	TGTGCCAGTAGACGACAGGGGGCTAATGAAAAACTGTTTTTT	CASRRQGANEKLFF
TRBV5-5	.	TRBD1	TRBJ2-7	TGTGCCAGCAGCGGACAGGGTCTTGAGGAGCAGTACTTC	CASSGQGLEEQYF
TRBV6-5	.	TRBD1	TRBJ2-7	TGTGCCAGCAGCCTAGGAGGACAGGGATTCCACGAGCAGTACTTC	CASSLGGQGFHEQYF
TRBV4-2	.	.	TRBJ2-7	TGTGCCAGCAGCCCGCGTACAGGGTCCTACGAGCAGTACTTC	CASSPRTGSYEQYF
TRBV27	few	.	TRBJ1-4	TGTGCCAGCAGCTCAGGACCGGGGAAACTGTTTTTT	CASSSGPGKLFF
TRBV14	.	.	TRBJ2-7	TGTGCCAGCAGCCACCAACTCTTATACGAGCAGTACTTC	CASSHQLLYEQYF
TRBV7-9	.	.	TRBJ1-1	TGTGCCAGCAGCTTCGGGGGGGGAAACACTGAAGCTTTCTTT	CASSFGGGNTEAFF
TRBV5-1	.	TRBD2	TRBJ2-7	TGCGCCAGCAGCCAGGGACTAGCGGGAGGATATTCTTACGAGCAGTACTTC	CASSQGLAGGYSYEQYF
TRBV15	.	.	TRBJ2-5	TGTGCCACCAGCAGAGCCCTGACAGGAGCAGAGACCCAGTACTTC	CATSRALTGAETQYF
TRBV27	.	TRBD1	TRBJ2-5	TGTGCCAGCAGTTCGGACAGGGTGGGAGAGACCCAGTACTTC	CASSSDRVGETQYF
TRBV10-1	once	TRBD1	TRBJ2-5	TGCGCCAGGAACAGGGGCTCCGAAGAGACCCAGTACTTC	CARNRGSEETQYF
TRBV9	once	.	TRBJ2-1	TGTGCCAGCAGCGTAACCAGCTACAATGAGCAGTTCTTC	CASSVTSYNEQFF
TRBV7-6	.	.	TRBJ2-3	TGTGCCAGCAGCTTAGGGTCAGGGGTCGCAGATACGCAGTATTTT	CASSLGSGVADTQYF
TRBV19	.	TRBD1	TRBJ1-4	TGTGCCAGTAGTATACGGACAGGGTTCGGTAATGAAAAACTGTTTTTT	CASSIRTGFGNEKLFF
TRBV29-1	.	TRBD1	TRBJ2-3	TGCAGCGAGACGAGGGACAGGACGCAGTATTTT	CSETRDRTQYF
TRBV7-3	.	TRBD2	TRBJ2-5	TGTGCCAGCAGCTTAATGGCGGGGGGCAGAGAGACCCAGTACTTC	CASSLMAGGRETQYF
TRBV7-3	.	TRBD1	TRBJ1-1	TGTGCCAGCAGAAATACAGGGGGCACTGAAGCTTTCTTT	CASRNTGGTEAFF